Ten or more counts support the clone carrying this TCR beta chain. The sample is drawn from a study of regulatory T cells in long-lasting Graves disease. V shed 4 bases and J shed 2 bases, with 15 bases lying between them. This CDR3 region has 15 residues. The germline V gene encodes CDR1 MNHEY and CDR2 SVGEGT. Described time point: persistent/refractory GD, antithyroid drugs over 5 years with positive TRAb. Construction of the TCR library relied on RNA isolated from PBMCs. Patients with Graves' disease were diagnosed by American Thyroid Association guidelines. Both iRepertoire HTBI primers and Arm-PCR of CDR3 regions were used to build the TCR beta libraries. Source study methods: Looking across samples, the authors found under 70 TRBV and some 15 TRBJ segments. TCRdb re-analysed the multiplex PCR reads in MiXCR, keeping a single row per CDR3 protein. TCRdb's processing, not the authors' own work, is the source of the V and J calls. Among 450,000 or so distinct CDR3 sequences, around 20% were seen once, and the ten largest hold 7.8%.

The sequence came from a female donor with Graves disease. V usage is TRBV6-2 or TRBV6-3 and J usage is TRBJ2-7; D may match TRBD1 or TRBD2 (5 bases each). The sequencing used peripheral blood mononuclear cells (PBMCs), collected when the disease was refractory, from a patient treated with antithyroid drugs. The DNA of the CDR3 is TGTGCCAGCAGTTCCCCCGGGACGGGTACCTACGAGCAGTACTTC. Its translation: CASSSPGTGTYEQYF.